This entry lists 25 T cell receptor beta chains sequenced from one sample in a study of lymphopenia after photon versus proton radiotherapy. The repertoire was sequenced with immunoSEQ multiplex PCR; TCRdb's copy has only in-frame clones and lacks some. Of more than 25,000 clones listed, around 90% are singletons. This material consisted of peripheral blood, taken from a patient treated with photon-based radiotherapy. Receptors originate from a woman in her forties or fifties with pancreatic cancer.

The J gene is TRBJ2-7, the V gene TRBV2; 8 positions match TRBD2. Germline V gives CDR1 SNHLY, CDR2 FYNNEI. V gave up 5 bases and J gave up 3 bases; unmatched junction bases: 6. CDR3 size: 14 residues. The CDR3 DNA reads TGTGCCAGCAGTCTCGGGACTAGGCTCTACGAGCAGTACTTC. Its protein is CASSLGTRLYEQYF.

The chain employs TRBV19 and TRBJ1-4, with D perhaps matching TRBD1 (5 bases). This CDR3 is built from 15 residues. Germline V lookup: CDR1 LNHDA, CDR2 SQIVND (reference sequence). V lost 5 bases to trimming and J lost 4 bases, with 14 bases between them. CDR3 bases: TGTGCCAGTAGTGCCCGACAGACTTTTAATGAAAAACTGTTTTTT. Translation: CASSARQTFNEKLFF.

The chain links TRBV15 to TRBJ2-1, with TRBD2 identical over 12 bases. The germline V gene has CDR1 LNHNV and CDR2 YYDKDF (reference sequence). CDR3 length: 20 residues. V lost 1 base to trimming and J lost 0 bases; unmatched junction nucleotides: 10. CDR3 bases: TGTGCCACCAGCAGAGTTACACTAGCGGGAGGCCCCGGCTCCTACAATGAGCAGTTCTTC. It is translated as CATSRVTLAGGPGSYNEQFF.

This clone was observed a handful of times. This chain connects TRBV6-6 to TRBJ1-5; tentative D call: TRBD1 (6 bases). Germline V gene data show CDR1 as MNHNY and CDR2 as SVGAGI (reference sequence). The CDR3 is 15 amino acids. The ends were cut back, 2 bases at V and 1 base at J, with 9 bases in the middle. As DNA, the CDR3 is TGTGCCAGCAGTTACCTCGGACAGAGCAATCAGCCCCAGCATTTT. It codes for CASSYLGQSNQPQHF.

The genes are TRBV6-1 and TRBJ2-5; either TRBD1 or TRBD2 may fit D (5 bases each). Trimming removed 7 bases from V and 4 bases from J, with 13 bases in between. The germline CDR1 and CDR2 sequences are MNHNS and SASEGT. This CDR3 has 13 residues. CDR3 sequence: CASTRDAGETQYF. CDR3 nucleotides: TGTGCCAGCACCCGGGACGCCGGAGAGACCCAGTACTTC.

The chain couples TRBV4-3 to TRBJ2-6, with D maybe TRBD2 (5 bases). Trimming stripped 0 bases from V and 1 base from J, with 7 bases between. The CDR3 length is 16 residues. From germline, CDR1 is LGHNA and CDR2 YSLEER. The DNA of the CDR3 is TGCGCCAGCAGCCAAGATGCGGGTTCTGGGGCCAACGTCCTGACTTTC. Its translation is CASSQDAGSGANVLTF.

This chain uses TRBV4-1 with TRBJ2-7; no definite D call. The V gene's germline CDR1 is MGHRA and CDR2 YSYEKL. Deletions cut 4 bases from V and 3 bases from J, with 10 bases between. The CDR3 totals 13 residues. CDR3 sequence: CASSLTVYYEQYF. The CDR3 coding sequence is TGCGCCAGCAGCCTGACGGTATACTACGAGCAGTACTTC.

V and J are TRBV4-2 and TRBJ2-5; 11 bases line up with TRBD2. The J call is uncertain, as TRBJ2-7 better fits the DNA end. CDR1 is LGHNA, CDR2 YNFKEQ, per germline. The CDR3 spans 16 residues. CDR3 region: CASSQDPSGRLYEQYF. In DNA form, the CDR3 reads TGTGCCAGCAGCCAAGATCCTAGCGGGAGGCTATACGAGCAGTACTTC.

The chain recombines TRBV7-9 with TRBJ2-7; D is possibly TRBD1 or TRBD2 (5 bases each). The CDR3 consists of 16 residues. The V end was cut by 3 bases, the J end by 3 bases, with 18 bases between. Germline CDR1 SEHNR, CDR2 FQNEAQ (reference sequence). The CDR3 loop reads CASSFPRGPTRYEQYF. For the CDR3, the DNA is TGTGCCAGCAGCTTTCCCCGGGGCCCTACTCGCTACGAGCAGTACTTC.

V and J are TRBV28 and TRBJ2-1; a weak D match, TRBD1 (7 bases). The CDR3 runs 14 residues. Looked up from germline, CDR1 is MDHEN and CDR2 is SYDVKM. V lost 3 bases and J 7 bases, leaving 13 bases between the germline ends. As DNA, the CDR3 is TGTGCCAGCAGTTTCGCAGGGGGGAAAAATGAGCAGTTCTTC. Protein product: CASSFAGGKNEQFF.

In this sample, this clone turned up once. The chain has TRBV9 and TRBJ2-1; either TRBD1 or TRBD2 may fit D (5 bases each). With 2 bases removed from V and 9 bases from J, the gap between germline ends came to 15 bases. From germline, CDR1 is SGDLS and CDR2 YYNGEE. This CDR3 comprises 14 residues. The CDR3 loop reads CASSVVWGKAEQFF. CDR3 DNA sequence: TGTGCCAGCAGCGTGGTATGGGGGAAAGCTGAGCAGTTCTTC.

V is TRBV19 and J is TRBJ2-5; D might be TRBD1 or TRBD2, each matching 5 bases. CDR1 and CDR2 from the germline V gene are LNHDA and SQIVND (reference sequence). Trimming cost V 3 bases and J 3 bases, with 14 bases left between them. This CDR3 has 15 residues. The CDR3 protein is CASSIRGWGKETQYF. In DNA form, the CDR3 reads TGTGCCAGTAGTATTCGCGGGTGGGGGAAAGAGACCCAGTACTTC.

The rearrangement joins TRBV19 to TRBJ2-4; 10 bases are shared with TRBD2. Germline CDR1 LNHDA, CDR2 SQIVND (reference sequence). The CDR3 runs 15 residues. V shed 3 bases and J 5 bases; nucleotides not matched to a gene: 4. Written as DNA, the CDR3 is TGTGCCAGTAGTATGACAGCGGGAGGGCAAAACATTCAGTACTTC. This codes for CASSMTAGGQNIQYF.

In DNA form, the CDR3 reads TGTGCCTGGAGCAATGGCGGGACAGGGATACGGGAGACCCAGTACTTC. Encoded protein: CAWSNGGTGIRETQYF. The chain links TRBV30 to TRBJ2-5; 9 bases map to TRBD1. V trimming: 3 bases; J trimming: 5 bases; junction bases outside the gene matches: 13. In germline, CDR1 is GTSNPN, CDR2 SVGIG (reference sequence). This CDR3 comprises 16 residues. Full variable domain (missing parts from reference TRBV30 and TRBJ2-5): SQTIHQWPATLVQPVGSPLSLECTVEGTSNPNLYWYRQAAGRGLQLLFYSVGIGQISSEVPQNLSASRPQDRQFILSSKKLLLSDSGFYLCAWSNGGTGIRETQYFGPGTRLLVL.

This rearrangement joins TRBV5-6 to TRBJ2-7; TRBD1 aligns across 10 bases. This CDR3 has 16 amino acids. Trimming at V came to 4 bases and at J to 3 bases, leaving 10 bases not matched to a gene. The V gene's germline CDR1 is SGHDT and CDR2 YYEEEE. The CDR3 DNA is TGTGCCAGCAGCCCGGGGGGACAGGGGAATAACTACGAGCAGTACTTC. Translating it yields CASSPGGQGNNYEQYF.

This clone was observed once. The chain links TRBV19 to TRBJ2-3; 7 nucleotides align to TRBD1. The CDR3 loop spans 19 amino acids. Per the germline V gene, CDR1 is LNHDA and CDR2 is SQIVND (reference sequence). Unmatched junction bases numbered 20, after V lost 6 bases and J lost 2 bases. The CDR3: CASSRSGTVSPVHTDTQYF. The CDR3 DNA reads as TGTGCCAGTAGCAGATCCGGGACAGTGAGCCCTGTTCACACAGATACGCAGTATTTT. Looking up the rest from reference TRBV19 and TRBJ2-3 gives the full variable domain: DGGITQSPKYLFRKEGQNVTLSCEQNLNHDAMYWYRQDPGQGLRLIYYSQIVNDFQKGDIAEGYSVSREKKESFPLTVTSAQKNPTAFYLCASSRSGTVSPVHTDTQYFGPGTRLTVL.

This clone was observed a handful of times. The chain recombines TRBV2 with TRBJ1-2, with D tentatively TRBD1 (5 bases). The CDR3 sequence is 13 residues long. The V end was cut by 6 bases, the J end by 8 bases, with 16 bases between. CDR1 is SNHLY and CDR2 is FYNNEI in the germline V gene. CDR3 nucleotide sequence: TGTGCCAGCAGCGAACAGGTGGCGTTGGGCTACACCTTC. Translating it yields CASSEQVALGYTF.

The V gene is TRBV10-3, the J gene TRBJ2-7, with TRBD2 matching 14 bases. The CDR3 covers 15 residues. Germline V gene lookup returns CDR1 ENHRY and CDR2 SYGVKD. V gave up 8 bases and J gave up 5 bases; unmatched junction bases: 8. As DNA, the CDR3 is TGTGCCATCGGGACTAGCGGGAGAGGCAGAAACGAGCAGTACTTC. This codes for CAIGTSGRGRNEQYF.

J is TRBJ2-1 and V is TRBV7-9; a possible D gene is TRBD1 (5 bases). The CDR3 length is 12 residues. V lost 2 bases and J lost 8, with 7 bases in between. Germline V lookup: CDR1 SEHNR, CDR2 FQNEAQ (reference sequence). CDR3 in amino acids: CASSLLGDEQFF. Here the CDR3 DNA reads TGTGCCAGCAGCTTATTAGGGGATGAGCAGTTCTTC.

The rearrangement uses TRBV6-5 and TRBJ2-7; D is tentatively TRBD1 or TRBD2 (6 bases each). Trimming left V 6 bases short and J 5 bases short, with 20 bases between. Germline V CDR1 and CDR2: MNHEY, SVGAGI. CDR3 size: 15 residues. DNA of the CDR3: TGTGCCAGCAGACCCCAGCAGGGGCCGGGGGACGAGCAGTACTTC. Residues: CASRPQQGPGDEQYF.

This clone is a singleton in its sample. This rearrangement joins TRBV27 to TRBJ2-5; 11 bases match TRBD1. The DNA end is more similar to TRBJ2-7, so the J call may be wrong. The CDR3 is 16 amino acids. Germline lookup yields CDR1 MNHEY and CDR2 SMNVEV (reference sequence). The CDR3 region is CASSSTSGTGGYEQYF. CDR3 nucleotides: TGTGCCAGCAGTTCGACCTCCGGGACAGGGGGATACGAGCAGTACTTC.

As DNA, the CDR3 is TGCAGCGTTGATCGTCTTGGGGATGGCTACACCTTC. Its protein product is CSVDRLGDGYTF. The V and J genes are TRBV29-1 and TRBJ1-2, with D uncertain. Trimming took 3 bases from V and 6 from J, leaving 11 bases between them. The germline CDR1 and CDR2 sequences are SQVTM and ANQGSEA. The CDR3 is made up of 12 amino acids.

V gene TRBV5-6 combines with J gene TRBJ1-2; unclear D gene. Germline loops: CDR1 SGHDT, CDR2 YYEEEE. Trimming stripped 9 bases from V and 4 bases from J, with 16 bases between. The CDR3 is 13 residues long. Written as DNA, the CDR3 is TGTGCCACGACGGGCAGCTTATCCTATGGCTACACCTTC. Residues: CATTGSLSYGYTF.

The table lists this clone with a count of one. CDR3 region: CASSVRAGGPINEQYF. The CDR3 nucleotides are TGTGCCAGCAGCGTACGAGCGGGAGGGCCTATCAACGAGCAGTACTTC. J is TRBJ2-7 and V is TRBV9; 10 nucleotides agree with TRBD2. This CDR3 contains 16 residues. V trimming: 1 base; J trimming: 5 bases; junction bases outside the gene matches: 9. CDR1 and CDR2 from the germline V gene are SGDLS and YYNGEE.

CDR3 nucleotide sequence: TGTGCCAGCACCCCGGGGGGGGCTGGGGCCAACGTCCTGACTTTC. Its protein product is CASTPGGAGANVLTF. The chain employs TRBV2 and TRBJ2-6, with 8 bases matching TRBD2. This CDR3 region has 15 residues. With 7 bases clipped from V and 2 bases from J, the junction kept 4 bases outside the gene matches. The germline CDR1 and CDR2 sequences are SNHLY and FYNNEI. The full variable domain, in which reference TRBV2 and TRBJ2-6 provide the parts outside the CDR3, is EPEVTQTPSHQVTQMGQEVILRCVPISNHLYFYWYRQILGQKVEFLVSFYNNEISEKSEIFDDQFSVERPDGSNFTLKIRSTKLEDSAMYFCASTPGGAGANVLTFGAGSRLTVL.